This is a list of T cell receptor beta chains from one sample in a study of CXCR3-negative and CXCR3-positive naive CD8 T cells. Using the 5' RACE reads, TCRdb records one entry per CDR3 protein without DNA. This listing includes about 5,800 distinct CDR3 sequences. The sequenced sample consisted of naive CXCR3- CD8+ T cells from blood. The receptors come from a human donor in good health. Some clones in this sample may be carry-over from other donors' samples. Both conserved end residues are part of each CDR3. Fields, in order: clone size, J gene, V gene, CDR3 protein. Size tells how often a clone was seen (once, few, many) or the class of an expanded clone, and some rows leave it out.

clone size: NA; J gene: TRBJ1-5; V gene: TRBV4-1; CDR3 protein: CASSQDAGIDQPQHF
clone size: medium-sized; J gene: TRBJ2-3; V gene: TRBV5-1; CDR3 protein: CASSFGGVLGDTQYF
clone size: NA; J gene: TRBJ2-7; V gene: TRBV20-1; CDR3 protein: CSARPSDSSYEQYF
clone size: medium-sized; J gene: TRBJ2-7; V gene: TRBV2; CDR3 protein: CAKERTSGIDYEQYF
clone size: NA; J gene: TRBJ2-1; V gene: TRBV27; CDR3 protein: CASSSGTVYNEQFF
clone size: medium-sized; J gene: TRBJ2-7; V gene: TRBV29-1; CDR3 protein: CSVEADSYEQYF
clone size: NA; J gene: TRBJ2-1; V gene: TRBV20-1; CDR3 protein: CSARDPRSGGKNEQFF
clone size: NA; J gene: TRBJ2-1; V gene: TRBV7-2; CDR3 protein: CASSLAWYPETLYNEQFF
clone size: NA; J gene: TRBJ2-7; V gene: TRBV13; CDR3 protein: CASSSSAVSYEQYF
clone size: NA; J gene: TRBJ1-3; V gene: TRBV6-2/TRBV6-3; CDR3 protein: CASSDRDPTWVPTDTIYF
clone size: medium-sized; J gene: TRBJ1-5; V gene: TRBV12-3/TRBV12-4; CDR3 protein: CASSLLPGSNQPQHF
clone size: medium-sized; J gene: TRBJ2-7; V gene: TRBV29-1; CDR3 protein: CSVEGTDRSEQYF
clone size: NA; J gene: TRBJ2-7; V gene: TRBV3-2; CDR3 protein: CASSPGVICEQYF
clone size: NA; J gene: TRBJ1-1; V gene: TRBV25-1; CDR3 protein: CASSYVAEAFF
clone size: NA; J gene: TRBJ2-7; V gene: TRBV29-1; CDR3 protein: CSVVYGYEQYF
clone size: medium-sized; J gene: TRBJ2-1; V gene: TRBV20-1; CDR3 protein: CSASPDSKSSNEQFF
clone size: medium-sized; J gene: TRBJ2-3; V gene: TRBV9; CDR3 protein: CASSYNTDTQYF
clone size: medium-sized; J gene: TRBJ2-7; V gene: TRBV9; CDR3 protein: CASSVEDTSSYEQYF
clone size: NA; J gene: TRBJ1-1; V gene: TRBV30; CDR3 protein: CAWTTGQGRYEAFF
clone size: NA; J gene: TRBJ2-5; V gene: TRBV29-1; CDR3 protein: CSVDWNRDQETQYF
clone size: medium-sized; J gene: TRBJ1-3; V gene: TRBV3-1; CDR3 protein: CASSYGQGAPGNTIYF
clone size: NA; J gene: TRBJ2-1; V gene: TRBV2; CDR3 protein: CASPGGSYNEQFF
clone size: NA; J gene: TRBJ1-1; V gene: TRBV20-1; CDR3 protein: CSAETGYTEAFF
clone size: medium-sized; J gene: TRBJ2-7; V gene: TRBV7-9; CDR3 protein: CASSSSGTEDEQYF
clone size: medium-sized; J gene: TRBJ2-1; V gene: TRBV7-3; CDR3 protein: CASSLTAGGSYNEQFF
clone size: medium-sized; J gene: TRBJ2-7; V gene: TRBV20-1; CDR3 protein: CSARRSGTLARDSYEQYF
clone size: NA; J gene: TRBJ2-7; V gene: TRBV29-1; CDR3 protein: CSVGTGTPTSQGSYEQYF
clone size: medium-sized; J gene: TRBJ2-7; V gene: TRBV7-9; CDR3 protein: CASSLSEGYEQYF
clone size: medium-sized; J gene: TRBJ1-2; V gene: TRBV12-3/TRBV12-4; CDR3 protein: CASSLNFPAASGYTF
clone size: NA; J gene: TRBJ1-1; V gene: TRBV25-1; CDR3 protein: CASSEGGIAFF
clone size: medium-sized; J gene: TRBJ2-1; V gene: TRBV3-1; CDR3 protein: CASSPVRRPGNEQFF
clone size: medium-sized; J gene: TRBJ2-1; V gene: TRBV6-2/TRBV6-3; CDR3 protein: CASSNSGLAGDPEQFF
clone size: NA; J gene: TRBJ2-7; V gene: TRBV6-9; CDR3 protein: CASKDSGYEQYF
clone size: NA; J gene: TRBJ1-5; V gene: TRBV19; CDR3 protein: CATTDSSNQPQHF
clone size: NA; J gene: TRBJ2-7; V gene: TRBV4-1; CDR3 protein: CASSQDIASYEQYF
clone size: NA; J gene: TRBJ1-1; V gene: TRBV4-3; CDR3 protein: CASSQDQWGGLAEAFF
clone size: NA; J gene: TRBJ2-7; V gene: TRBV5-4; CDR3 protein: CASSLQGLGYEQYF
clone size: medium-sized; J gene: TRBJ1-1; V gene: TRBV21-1; CDR3 protein: CASSNDQGASEAFF
clone size: NA; J gene: TRBJ1-2; V gene: TRBV20-1; CDR3 protein: CSAKTGQGAMHGYTF
clone size: medium-sized; J gene: TRBJ1-2; V gene: TRBV29-1; CDR3 protein: CSVRDSEFYGYTF
clone size: medium-sized; J gene: TRBJ2-5; V gene: TRBV29-1; CDR3 protein: CSVEDPAGSTSGGLQETQYF
clone size: medium-sized; J gene: TRBJ2-1; V gene: TRBV15; CDR3 protein: CATSRGPVAETLEQFF
clone size: NA; J gene: TRBJ2-3; V gene: TRBV29-1; CDR3 protein: CSVGDGFTDTQYF
clone size: NA; J gene: TRBJ2-7; V gene: TRBV6-2/TRBV6-3; CDR3 protein: CASSYRYGAYPPYEQYF
clone size: NA; J gene: TRBJ2-7; V gene: TRBV6-5; CDR3 protein: CASSYSAGEVSYEQYF